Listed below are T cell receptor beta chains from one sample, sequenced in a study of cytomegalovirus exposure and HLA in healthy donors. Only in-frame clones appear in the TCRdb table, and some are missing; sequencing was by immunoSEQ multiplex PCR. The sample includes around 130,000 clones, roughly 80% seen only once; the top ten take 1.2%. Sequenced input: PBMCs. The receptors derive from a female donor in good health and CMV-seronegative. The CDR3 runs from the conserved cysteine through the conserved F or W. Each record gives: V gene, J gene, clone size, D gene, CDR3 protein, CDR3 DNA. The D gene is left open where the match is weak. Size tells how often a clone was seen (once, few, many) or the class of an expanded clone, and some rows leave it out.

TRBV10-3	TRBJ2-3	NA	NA	CAISDSSDTQYF	TGTGCCATCAGTGATTCTTCAGATACGCAGTATTTT
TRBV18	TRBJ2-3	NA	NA	CASSPPRHLTDTQYF	TGTGCCAGCTCACCACCTCGACATCTCACAGATACGCAGTATTTT
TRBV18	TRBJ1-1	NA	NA	CASSPRLTQGRGNTEAFF	TGTGCCAGCTCACCCCGCCTTACGCAGGGAAGGGGGAACACTGAAGCTTTCTTT
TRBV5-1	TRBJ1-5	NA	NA	CASSLTGGLNQPQHF	TGCGCCAGCAGCTTGACCGGGGGGCTCAATCAGCCCCAGCATTTT
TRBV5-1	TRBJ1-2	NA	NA	CASSGPTGTYGYTF	TGCGCCAGCAGCGGACCGACAGGAACCTATGGCTACACCTTC
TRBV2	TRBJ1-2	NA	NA	CASNYREGHYGYTF	TGTGCCAGTAACTACAGGGAAGGTCACTATGGCTACACCTTC
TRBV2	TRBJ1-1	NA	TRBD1	CASSEPRGAEAFF	TGTGCCAGCAGTGAACCCAGGGGGGCTGAAGCTTTCTTT
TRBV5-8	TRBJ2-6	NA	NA	CASSRTGVFSGANVLTF	TGTGCCAGCAGTCGGACCGGGGTATTCTCTGGGGCCAACGTCCTGACTTTC
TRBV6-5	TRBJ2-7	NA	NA	CASSYSGQSEQYF	TGTGCCAGCAGTTACTCCGGACAGTCCGAGCAGTACTTC
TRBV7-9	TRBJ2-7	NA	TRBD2	CASSSSGVSSYEQYF	TGTGCCAGCAGTAGTAGCGGGGTAAGCTCCTACGAGCAGTACTTC
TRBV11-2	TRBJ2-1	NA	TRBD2	CASSLAIAGAQNEQFF	TGTGCCAGCAGCTTAGCGATAGCGGGAGCCCAGAATGAGCAGTTCTTC
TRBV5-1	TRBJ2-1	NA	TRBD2	CASSPFRASGRNNEQFF	TGCGCCAGCAGCCCCTTTCGGGCTAGCGGGAGGAACAATGAGCAGTTCTTC
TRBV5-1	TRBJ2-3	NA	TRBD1	CASSLEAGGYTDTQYF	TGCGCCAGCAGCTTGGAGGCAGGGGGCTACACAGATACGCAGTATTTT
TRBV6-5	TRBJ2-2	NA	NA	CASSYPRAGELFF	TGTGCCAGCAGTTACCCCCGGGCCGGGGAGCTGTTTTTT
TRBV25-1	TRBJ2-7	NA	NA	CASSDQIYEQYF	TGTGCCAGCAGTGATCAGATATACGAGCAGTACTTC
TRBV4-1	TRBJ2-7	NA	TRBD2	CASSQGETSGNYEQYF	TGCGCCAGCAGCCAAGGGGAGACTAGCGGGAACTACGAGCAGTACTTC
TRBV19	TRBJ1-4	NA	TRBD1	CASRSAGGIEKLFF	TGTGCCAGTAGGTCGGCAGGGGGCATTGAAAAACTGTTTTTT
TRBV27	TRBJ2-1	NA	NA	CASSLYPPDEQFF	TGTGCCAGCAGTTTATACCCACCGGATGAGCAGTTCTTC
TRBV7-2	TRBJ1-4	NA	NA	CASSLVFWGGQDEKLFF	TGTGCCAGCAGCTTAGTATTTTGGGGGGGCCAGGATGAAAAACTGTTTTTT
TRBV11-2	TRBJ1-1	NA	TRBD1	CASSYSGGTEAFF	TGTGCCAGCAGCTATTCAGGGGGCACTGAAGCTTTCTTT
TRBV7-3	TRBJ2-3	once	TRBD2	CASSLTPLAVITDTQYF	TGTGCCAGCAGCTTAACCCCTCTAGCGGTCATCACAGATACGCAGTATTTT
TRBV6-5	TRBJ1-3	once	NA	CASSYRHEQGNTIYF	TGTGCCAGCAGTTACCGGCACGAACAGGGAAACACCATATATTTT